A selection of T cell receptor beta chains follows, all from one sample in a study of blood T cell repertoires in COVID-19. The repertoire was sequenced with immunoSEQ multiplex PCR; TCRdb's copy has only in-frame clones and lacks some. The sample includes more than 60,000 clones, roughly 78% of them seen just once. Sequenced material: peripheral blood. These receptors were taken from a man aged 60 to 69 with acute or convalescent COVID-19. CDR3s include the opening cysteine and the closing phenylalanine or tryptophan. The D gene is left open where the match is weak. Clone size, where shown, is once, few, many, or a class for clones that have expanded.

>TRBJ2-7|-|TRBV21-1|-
TGTGCCAGCAGCAAAGTGCCGTCACTAGCGGTAAATTACGAGCAGTACTTC
CASSKVPSLAVNYEQYF
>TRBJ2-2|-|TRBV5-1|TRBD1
TGCGCCAGCAGCTTAACAGGGGGCACCGGGGAGCTGTTTTTT
CASSLTGGTGELFF
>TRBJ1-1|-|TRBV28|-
TGTGCCGCGTCGGAGGCTTTCTTT
CAASEAFF
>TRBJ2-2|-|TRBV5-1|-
TGCGCCAGCAGCTTTTCGACAGACAACACCGGGGAGCTGTTTTTT
CASSFSTDNTGELFF
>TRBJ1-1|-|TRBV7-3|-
TGTGCCAGCAGCCCCTCGGAAGGGAGCGCTGAAGCTTTCTTT
CASSPSEGSAEAFF
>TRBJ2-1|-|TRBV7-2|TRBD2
TGTGCCAGCTCCTGGACTAGCGGGAGTTTTGATGAGCAGTTCTTC
CASSWTSGSFDEQFF
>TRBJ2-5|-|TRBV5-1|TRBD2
TGCGCCAGCAGCCTAGGCGGGGGGAGGCAAGAGACCCAGTACTTC
CASSLGGGRQETQYF
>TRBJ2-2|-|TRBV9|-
TGTGCCAGCAGCGTAGAAGGGGCTAACACCGGGGAGCTGTTTTTT
CASSVEGANTGELFF
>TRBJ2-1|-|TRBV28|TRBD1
TGTGCCAGCAGTCCACGGACAGGGGGGAGCCGCTGGCTGGGTTTTGAGCAGTTCTTC
CASSPRTGGSRWLGFEQFF
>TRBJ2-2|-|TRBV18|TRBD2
TGTGCCAGCTCACCAGTCGGGAGGGCCGACGGCGGGGAGCTGTTTTTT
CASSPVGRADGGELFF
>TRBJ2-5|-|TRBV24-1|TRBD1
TGTGCCACCAGTGACCCAGGTTTCGGGACAGCAGGGCGCATTGCACAAGAGACCCAGTACTTC
CATSDPGFGTAGRIAQETQYF
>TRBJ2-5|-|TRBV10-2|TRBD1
TGCGCCAGCAGAACAGGGGGCGGGGAGACCCAGTACTTC
CASRTGGGETQYF
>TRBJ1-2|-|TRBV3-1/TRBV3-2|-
TGTGCCAGCAGCGCACTGCTCCAAGCGGGGGGCTACACCTTC
CASSALLQAGGYTF
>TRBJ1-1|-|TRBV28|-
TGTGCCAGCAGTCGCAGGGGTCTCTTGGACACTGAAGCTTTCTTT
CASSRRGLLDTEAFF
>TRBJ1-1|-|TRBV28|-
TGTGCCAGCAGGAGGGATGAAGCTTTCTTT
CASRRDEAFF
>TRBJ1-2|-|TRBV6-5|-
TGTGCCAGCAGTTATCGGACAGATAACTATGGCTACACCTTC
CASSYRTDNYGYTF
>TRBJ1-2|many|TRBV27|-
TGTGCCAGCAGTCCCGGGACATGGAATGGCTACACCTTC
CASSPGTWNGYTF